The 20 T cell receptor beta chains reported below all come from one sample, sequenced in a study of cytomegalovirus exposure and HLA in healthy donors. The PCR ran on 60 Vbeta and 13 Jbeta primers. Sequencing used immunoSEQ multiplex PCR; TCRdb keeps in-frame clones, though not all of them. In all, the sample yields about 200,000 clones. The sequencing sample was made of PBMCs. Receptors were obtained from a girl under 10 years old in good health and CMV-seropositive.

V gene TRBV6-5 combines with J gene TRBJ1-4, with a possible D match to TRBD1 (5 bases). This CDR3 contains 15 residues. V lost 0 bases, J lost 6 bases, and 11 bases lay in between. Germline assignment: CDR1 MNHEY and CDR2 SVGAGI. The CDR3 is CASSYSAGGDEKLFF. The CDR3 bases are TGTGCCAGCAGTTACTCAGCGGGGGGAGATGAAAAACTGTTTTTT.

The chain is built from TRBV14 and TRBJ2-7; 8 bases match TRBD2. The CDR3 consists of 15 residues. Germline loops: CDR1 SGHDN, CDR2 FVKESK. V shed 4 bases, J shed 0 bases, and the junction held 5 bases outside the gene matches. The CDR3 region is CASSRSGGSSYEQYF. The CDR3 DNA reads as TGTGCCAGCAGCCGGAGCGGGGGAAGCTCCTACGAGCAGTACTTC.

CDR3 nucleotide sequence: TGTGCCAGCAGCGGTTACTCTGGAAACACCATATATTTT. Its protein is CASSGYSGNTIYF. The chain carries TRBV9 and TRBJ1-3; D is ambiguous. This CDR3 is 13 amino acids long. Germline assignment: CDR1 SGDLS and CDR2 YYNGEE. Trimming cost V 3 bases and J 0 bases, with 4 bases left between them.

This sequence joins TRBV7-2 and TRBJ1-2, with 7 bases lining up with TRBD1. The CDR3 consists of 14 residues. V lost 3 bases, J lost 6 bases, and 7 bases stayed unmatched. The germline V gene encodes CDR1 SGHTA and CDR2 FQGNSA. CDR3 sequence reads: CASSFSDRVHGYTF. CDR3 coding DNA: TGTGCCAGCAGCTTCTCCGACAGGGTCCATGGCTACACCTTC.

The chain carries TRBV2 and TRBJ1-4; TRBD1 is a possible D gene (5 bases). The CDR3 is made up of 14 amino acids. Germline-derived CDR1 and CDR2 are SNHLY and FYNNEI. The V and J ends lost 8 bases and 4 bases respectively, with 14 bases between them. The CDR3 coding sequence is TGTGCCAGCGGTTTCAGGGCCCTTAATGAAAAACTGTTTTTT. It codes for CASGFRALNEKLFF.

This rearrangement joins TRBV2 to TRBJ1-1; D perhaps matches TRBD1 (6 bases). Per germline, CDR1 SNHLY and CDR2 FYNNEI. This CDR3 comprises 17 residues. The V and J ends lost 3 bases and 0 bases respectively, with 17 bases between them. For the CDR3, the DNA is TGTGCCAGCAGTGATCGACAGGTACACTCTATGAACACTGAAGCTTTCTTT. It encodes CASSDRQVHSMNTEAFF.

The rearrangement uses TRBV29-1 and TRBJ2-1; maybe TRBD1 (6 bases). The CDR3 contains 15 residues. CDR1 and CDR2 (germline): SQVTM, ANQGSEA. V lost 7 bases and J lost 1, with 17 bases in between. DNA for the CDR3: TGCAGCGCGGACTGGGGGACACTTTCCTACAATGAGCAGTTCTTC. This translates into CSADWGTLSYNEQFF.

The chain employs TRBV7-6 and TRBJ1-1; 8 bases fit TRBD1. The germline V gene has CDR1 SGHVS and CDR2 FNYEAQ. This CDR3 is 15 amino acids long. The ends lost 5 bases at V and 3 bases at J; junction bases unmatched: 8. Here the CDR3 DNA reads TGTGCCAGCAGCCTGGGGGGACAGGCGGACACTGAAGCTTTCTTT. Translation: CASSLGGQADTEAFF.

The chain links TRBV5-1 to TRBJ2-7, with 7 bases matching TRBD1. Germline V gene data show CDR1 as SGHRS and CDR2 as YFSETQ. Trimming removed 6 bases from V and 3 bases from J; junction bases left unmatched: 9. The CDR3 runs 14 residues. The CDR3 coding sequence is TGCGCCAGCACTCCGGGACAGCAAAACTACGAGCAGTACTTC. Protein product: CASTPGQQNYEQYF. Full variable domain (remainder filled in from reference TRBV5-1 and TRBJ2-7): KAGVTQTPRYLIKTRGQQVTLSCSPISGHRSVSWYQQTPGQGLQFLFEYFSETQRNKGNFPGRFSGRQFSNSRSEMNVSTLELGDSALYLCASTPGQQNYEQYFGPGTRLTVT.

The chain combines TRBV29-1 with TRBJ1-5; D is uncertain. This CDR3 is built from 14 residues. Germline V gives CDR1 SQVTM, CDR2 ANQGSEA. Trimming shortened V by 7 bases and J by 0 bases, and 13 bases separated the two germline ends. The CDR3 protein is CSASTAVSNQPQHF. CDR3 in DNA: TGCAGCGCTTCCACAGCAGTTAGCAATCAGCCCCAGCATTTT.

This chain connects TRBV7-2 to TRBJ1-2; no definite D call. CDR1 is SGHTA and CDR2 is FQGNSA in the germline V gene. CDR3 size: 12 residues. The V gene lost 5 bases and the J gene lost 3 bases, with 7 bases spanning the gap. The CDR3 bases are TGTGCCAGCAGCCCAGATTACTATGGCTACACCTTC. Its protein product is CASSPDYYGYTF.

The chain is built from TRBV7-6 and TRBJ1-4; TRBD1 is a possible D gene (5 bases). V was trimmed by 8 bases and J by 2 bases, leaving 15 bases between them. This CDR3 is built from 15 residues. CDR1 is SGHVS and CDR2 is FNYEAQ in the germline V gene. The CDR3 bases are TGTGCCAGCGCATTGGTGTCAGGGACTAATGAAAAACTGTTTTTT. Amino acid sequence: CASALVSGTNEKLFF.

The chain has TRBV11-2 and TRBJ1-4; no clear D. CDR1 is SGHAT and CDR2 is FQNNGV in the germline V gene. V was pared by 3 bases and J by 0 bases, with 5 bases between. This CDR3 region has 14 residues. In DNA, the CDR3 is TGTGCCAGCAGCTTGTCCGCAACTAATGAAAAACTGTTTTTT. This sequence encodes CASSLSATNEKLFF.

As to this clone: The sample contains more than one DNA sequence encoding this CDR3. The chain is built from TRBV29-1 and TRBJ1-4; unclear D gene. This CDR3 is built from 13 residues. Germline-derived CDR1 and CDR2 are SQVTM and ANQGSEA. The V end was cut by 4 bases, the J end by 3 bases, with 9 bases between. The CDR3 region is CSVVKGANEKLFF. The DNA of the CDR3 is TGCAGCGTTGTGAAAGGAGCTAATGAAAAACTGTTTTTT. The full variable domain, in which reference TRBV29-1 and TRBJ1-4 provide the parts outside the CDR3, is SAVISQKPSRDICQRGTSLTIQCQVDSQVTMMFWYRQQPGQSLTLIATANQGSEATYESGFVIDKFPISRPNLTFSTLTVSNMSPEDSSIYLCSVVKGANEKLFFGSGTQLSVL.

Here the CDR3 reads CASSRLTGELFF. As DNA, the CDR3 is TGTGCCAGCAGTAGACTAACCGGGGAGCTGTTTTTT. The V and J genes are TRBV28 and TRBJ2-2, with D tentatively TRBD2 (5 bases). Germline CDR1 reads MDHEN; CDR2 reads SYDVKM. V lost 5 bases to trimming and J lost 5 bases, with 6 bases between them. This CDR3 comprises 12 residues.

The rearrangement uses TRBV28 and TRBJ2-7, with a possible D match to TRBD2 (5 bases). The CDR3 spans 14 residues. Trimming pared 1 base from V and 3 bases from J, leaving 10 bases between. From germline, CDR1 is MDHEN and CDR2 SYDVKM. CDR3 in DNA: TGTGCCAGCAGTTTATTAGTTCGGGGCTACGAGCAGTACTTC. It is translated as CASSLLVRGYEQYF.

V gene TRBV14 combines with J gene TRBJ1-1; 8 bases line up with TRBD1. Germline assignment: CDR1 SGHDN and CDR2 FVKESK. V dropped 3 bases and J dropped 5; count of bases not matched to a gene: 8. The CDR3 is 15 amino acids. CDR3 sequence: CASSQRTGGRTEAFF. The DNA of the CDR3 is TGTGCCAGCAGCCAGAGAACAGGGGGGAGGACTGAAGCTTTCTTT.

The rearrangement links TRBV2 to TRBJ2-6; D is unclear. CDR1 is SNHLY and CDR2 is FYNNEI in the germline V gene. Trimming shortened V by 11 bases and J by 0 bases, and 8 bases separated the two germline ends. There are 13 residues in the CDR3. For the CDR3, the DNA is TGTGCCCAGGCGCTCTCTGGGGCCAACGTCCTGACTTTC. This gives the protein CAQALSGANVLTF.

This sequence joins TRBV14 and TRBJ2-7, with D perhaps TRBD1 (5 bases). CDR3 length equals 12 residues. Trimming cost V 3 bases and J 7 bases, with 10 bases left between them. CDR1 and CDR2 (germline): SGHDN, FVKESK. The CDR3 DNA reads as TGTGCCAGCAGCCAGTCAGGGTGGGAGCAGTACTTC. It specifies CASSQSGWEQYF.

CDR3 DNA: TGTGCCAGCACCGACAGGGGTGGAACAGATACGCAGTATTTT. Protein sequence: CASTDRGGTDTQYF. This sequence joins TRBV21-1 and TRBJ2-3; the D segment call TRBD1 is taken from the table without a DNA check. TRBV21-1 is reported as a pseudogene. CDR3 length equals 14 residues.